This TCR beta chain is drawn from a study of T cells in Graves' hyperthyroidism and ophthalmopathy. The CDR3 consists of 14 residues. Trimming took off 2 bases at V and 8 bases at J, with 12 bases between the two ends. CDR1 SGHVS and CDR2 FNYEAQ come from the germline V gene. There were TCR beta CDR3 regions amplified from RNA transcripts. HTBI primers were the set used in a first-round RT-PCR of the TCR CDR3. Each CDR3 protein gets one entry after TCRdb re-called the multiplex PCR reads with MiXCR. The sample contains under 450,000 distinct CDR3 sequences, 15% to 19% of which appear only once. This clonotype was sampled from a young woman with Graves' hyperthyroidism. The sequenced material came from blood. The V and J genes are TRBV7-6 and TRBJ1-4; D call uncertain. This CDR3 reads CASSLNTLEEKLFF. The DNA of the CDR3 is TGTGCCAGCAGCTTAAACACCTTGGAGGAAAAACTGTTTTTT.